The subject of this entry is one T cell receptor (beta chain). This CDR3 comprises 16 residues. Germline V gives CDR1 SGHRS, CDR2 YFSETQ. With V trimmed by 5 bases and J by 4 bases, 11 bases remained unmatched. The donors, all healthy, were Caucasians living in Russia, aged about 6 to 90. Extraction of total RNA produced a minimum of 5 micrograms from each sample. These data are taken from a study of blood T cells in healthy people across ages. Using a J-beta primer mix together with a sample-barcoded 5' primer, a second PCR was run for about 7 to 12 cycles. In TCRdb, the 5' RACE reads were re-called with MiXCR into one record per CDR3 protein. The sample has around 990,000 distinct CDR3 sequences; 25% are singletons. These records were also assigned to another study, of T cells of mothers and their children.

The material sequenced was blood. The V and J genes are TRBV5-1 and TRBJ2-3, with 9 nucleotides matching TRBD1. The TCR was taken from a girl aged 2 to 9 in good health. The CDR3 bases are TGCGCCAGCAGGTTATCGGACAGGGGAAAGTCAGATACGCAGTATTTT. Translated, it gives CASRLSDRGKSDTQYF.